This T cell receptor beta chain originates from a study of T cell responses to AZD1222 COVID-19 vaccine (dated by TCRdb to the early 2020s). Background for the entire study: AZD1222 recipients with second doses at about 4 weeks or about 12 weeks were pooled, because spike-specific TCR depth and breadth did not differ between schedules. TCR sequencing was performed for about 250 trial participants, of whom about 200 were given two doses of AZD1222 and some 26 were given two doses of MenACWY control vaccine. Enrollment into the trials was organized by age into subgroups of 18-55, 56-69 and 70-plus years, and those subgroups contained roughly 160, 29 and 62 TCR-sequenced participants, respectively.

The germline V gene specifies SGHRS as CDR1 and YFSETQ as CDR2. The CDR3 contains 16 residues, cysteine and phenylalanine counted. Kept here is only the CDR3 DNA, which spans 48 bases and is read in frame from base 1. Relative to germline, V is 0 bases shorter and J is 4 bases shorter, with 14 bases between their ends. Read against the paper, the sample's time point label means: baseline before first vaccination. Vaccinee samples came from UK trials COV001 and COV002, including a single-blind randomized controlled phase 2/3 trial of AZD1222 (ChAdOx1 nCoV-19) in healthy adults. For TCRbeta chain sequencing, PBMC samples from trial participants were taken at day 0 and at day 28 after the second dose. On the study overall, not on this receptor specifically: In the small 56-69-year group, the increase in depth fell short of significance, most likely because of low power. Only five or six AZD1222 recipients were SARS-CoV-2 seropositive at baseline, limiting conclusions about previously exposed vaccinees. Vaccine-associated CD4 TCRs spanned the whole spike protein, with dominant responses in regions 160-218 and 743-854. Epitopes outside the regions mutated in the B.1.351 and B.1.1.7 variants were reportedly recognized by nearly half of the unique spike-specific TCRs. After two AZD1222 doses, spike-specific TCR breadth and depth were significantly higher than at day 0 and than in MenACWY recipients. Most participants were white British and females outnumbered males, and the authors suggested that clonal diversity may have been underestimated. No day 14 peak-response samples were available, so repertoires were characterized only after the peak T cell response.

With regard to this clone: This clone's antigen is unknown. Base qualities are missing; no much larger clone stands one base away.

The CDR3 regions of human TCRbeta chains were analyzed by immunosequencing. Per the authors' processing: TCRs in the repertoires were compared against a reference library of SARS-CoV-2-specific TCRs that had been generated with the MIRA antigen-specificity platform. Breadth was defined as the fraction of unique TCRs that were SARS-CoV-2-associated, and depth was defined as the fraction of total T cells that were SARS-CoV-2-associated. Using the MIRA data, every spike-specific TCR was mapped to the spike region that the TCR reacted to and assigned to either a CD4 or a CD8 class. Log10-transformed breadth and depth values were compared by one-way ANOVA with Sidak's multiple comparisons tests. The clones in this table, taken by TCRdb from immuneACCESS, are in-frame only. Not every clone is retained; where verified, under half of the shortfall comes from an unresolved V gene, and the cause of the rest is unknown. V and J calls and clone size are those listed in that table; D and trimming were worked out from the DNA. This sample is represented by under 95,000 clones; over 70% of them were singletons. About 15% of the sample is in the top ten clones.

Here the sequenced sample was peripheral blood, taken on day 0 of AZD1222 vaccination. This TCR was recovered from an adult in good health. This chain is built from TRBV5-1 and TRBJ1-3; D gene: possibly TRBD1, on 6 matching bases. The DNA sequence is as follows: TGCGCCAGCAGCTTGGGGTCAGGGGCGACCGGAAACACCATATATTTT. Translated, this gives CASSLGSGATGNTIYF.